This TCR beta chain is drawn from a study of T cell repertoires in cytomegalovirus infection. There are many counts of this clonotype. Its antigen is currently unknown. Via MiXCR, TCRdb re-called the reads, giving one row per CDR3 protein. The sample lists tens of thousands of distinct CDR3 sequences; roughly a quarter were seen once. Study-wide findings and caveats: There were HLA-C-restricted CMV-specific TCR beta clonotypes dominating the ex vivo response.

This TCR was sampled from a human donor in good health (CMV status not recorded). Some clones in this sample may be carry-over from other donors' samples. The sample here was CD8+ T cells from cultured PBMCs, taken from culture after CMV antigen stimulation.

The CDR3 loop reads CASSQAQGAGEKLFF. The CDR3, as DNA: TGTGCCAGCAGCCAAGCTCAGGGGGCAGGCGAAAAACTGTTTTTT. The chain recombines TRBV14 with TRBJ1-4, with TRBD1 identical over 8 bases. J lost 8 bases, V lost 1 base, and 6 bases had no gene match. Germline CDR1 and CDR2: SGHDN and FVKESK. CDR3 length: 15 amino acids.